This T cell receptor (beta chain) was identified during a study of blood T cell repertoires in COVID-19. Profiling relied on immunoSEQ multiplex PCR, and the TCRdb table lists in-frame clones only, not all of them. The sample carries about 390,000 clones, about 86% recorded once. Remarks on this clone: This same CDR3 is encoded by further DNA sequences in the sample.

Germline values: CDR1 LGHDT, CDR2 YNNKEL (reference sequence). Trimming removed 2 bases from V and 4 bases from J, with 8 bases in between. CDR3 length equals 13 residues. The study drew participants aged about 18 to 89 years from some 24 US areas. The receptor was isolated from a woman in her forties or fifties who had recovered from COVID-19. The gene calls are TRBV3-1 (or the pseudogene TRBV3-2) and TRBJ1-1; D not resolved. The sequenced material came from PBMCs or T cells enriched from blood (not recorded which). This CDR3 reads CASSQRRGTEAFF. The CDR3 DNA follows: TGTGCCAGCAGCCAAAGGCGAGGCACTGAAGCTTTCTTT.